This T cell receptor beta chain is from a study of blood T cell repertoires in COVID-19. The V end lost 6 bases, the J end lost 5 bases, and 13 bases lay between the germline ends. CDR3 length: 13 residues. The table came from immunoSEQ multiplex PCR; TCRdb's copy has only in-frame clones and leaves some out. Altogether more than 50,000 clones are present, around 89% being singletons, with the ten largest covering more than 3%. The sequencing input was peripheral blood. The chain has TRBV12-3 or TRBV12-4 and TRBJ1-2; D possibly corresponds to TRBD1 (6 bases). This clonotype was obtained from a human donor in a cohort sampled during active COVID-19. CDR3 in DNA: TGTGCCAGCAGGTACTCAGGGGAGTATGGCTACACCTTC. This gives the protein CASRYSGEYGYTF.